Sequencing of this T cell receptor beta chain was carried out in a study of PD-1 blockade in classical Hodgkin lymphoma (dated by TCRdb to the early 2020s). For context, the study as a whole: Nivolumab dosing was 3 mg/kg intravenously every 2 weeks, continuing until either disease progression or unacceptable toxicity. The study used CyTOF and TCR beta sequencing to define a peripheral blood immune signature of response to PD-1 blockade in classical Hodgkin lymphoma. Beyond this particular receptor, the publication reports: Trial patients with a complete response had baseline diversity similar to that of newly diagnosed patients, while partial responders and progressors had significantly lower diversity. A significant rise by C4D1 was seen in CD4+ but not CD8+ TCR diversity (p=0.0027 vs p=0.16), with the rise being most apparent in complete responders (p=0.02). The study was restricted to a single clinical trial cohort, and the causes of repertoire differences, possibly disease activity or prior therapy, were left undefined. Newly diagnosed patients were reported to have lower baseline TCR diversity than healthy donors, and relapsed/refractory patients were reported to have lower baseline TCR diversity still. Lower diversity was observed in patients in whom nivolumab was started less than 1 year after ASCT, and these patients were excluded from later analyses so that confounding by immune reconstitution would be avoided.

This clone has more than one count but fewer than ten. Its antigen is not yet known. It has no much larger one-base neighbor in the sample; base qualities were not kept. Genomic DNA was extracted with the Qiagen DNeasy kit from unsorted PBMCs and from negatively selected CD4+ and CD8+ fractions. Using primers that anneal to V and J segments, immunoSEQ multiplex PCR amplified the TCR beta CDR3 regions. A synthetic immune receptor repertoire was used to minimize amplification bias, and any residual bias was removed computationally once sequencing was done. The paper's processing steps were these. Custom Python scripts were used to quantify repertoire diversity as the Shannon entropy index. Unsorted, CD4+ and CD8+ repertoires were analyzed separately, except in combined analyses where CD4+ and CD8+ sequences were merged in silico. Clonal expansion was defined as at least a 2-fold frequency increase after treatment relative to C1D1, with a pseudocount of 0.5 for undetected baseline clones. Clones with 0 or 1 copy at C1D1 were defined as singleton clones, while clones with 2 or more copies were defined as non-singleton clones. Clones expanded in unsorted samples were assigned a CD4+, CD8+ or unknown annotation through matching of protein sequences in sorted samples from the same patient. Diversity changes from C1D1 to C4D1 were tested in paired samples using Wilcoxon tests. What TCRdb holds here is the immuneACCESS table cut down to in-frame rearrangements. Part of the clones is not present; checked against another copy, under half of the missing clones reflect an unresolved V gene, and the others are unexplained. Clonal size and the V and J genes are those of that table, whereas D and trimming came from the DNA. The sample table lists approximately 44,000 clones, around three quarters of them with a count of one. The ten largest clones represent 20% to 25% of the sample.

CDR1 and CDR2, per the germline V gene, are SNHLY and FYNNEI. The CDR3 goes from the cysteine to the phenylalanine over 15 residues. Here the CDR3 DNA is all that survives: 45 bases in frame from base 1. V is trimmed back by 6 bases and J by 4 bases, and the junction contains 9 bases that no gene match accounts for. The time point label for this specimen denotes: cycle 1 day 1 (C1D1), immediately before nivolumab initiation. Relapse after autologous stem cell transplantation had occurred in all trial patients, and cohorts A, B and C were distinguished by prior brentuximab vedotin exposure. A total of more than 55 patients with relapsed/refractory classical Hodgkin lymphoma made up the trial cohort, and each patient's best overall response was complete response, partial response or progressive disease. Trial patients were treated with single-agent nivolumab in the multi-cohort phase II CheckMate 205 trial. An independent review committee assessed best overall response using the 2007 International Working Group response criteria. Trial PBMCs were collected immediately before nivolumab initiation (C1D1) and during therapy at cycle 2 day 1 and cycle 4 day 1. Peripheral blood was collected in 8 mL Vacutainer Cell Preparation Tubes, from which PBMCs were isolated by centrifugation and then cryopreserved.

Recombination joined TRBV2 with TRBJ1-2, and TRBD1 matches 9 of the central bases. The TCR originated in a human donor with classical Hodgkin lymphoma. The source material was peripheral blood mononuclear cells (PBMCs), sampled at baseline. The CDR3 reads as follows: CASRDRDREIYGYTF. In nucleotide form, the sequence is TGTGCCAGCAGAGACCGGGACAGGGAGATCTATGGCTACACCTTC. With the portions outside the CDR3 filled from the reference TRBV2 and TRBJ1-2 genes, the complete variable region becomes EPEVTQTPSHQVTQMGQEVILRCVPISNHLYFYWYRQILGQKVEFLVSFYNNEISEKSEIFDDQFSVERPDGSNFTLKIRSTKLEDSAMYFCASRDRDREIYGYTFGSGTRLTVV.